Listed below are T cell receptor beta chains from one sample, sequenced in a study of blood T cell repertoires in COVID-19. TCRdb's table, derived via immunoSEQ multiplex PCR, lists solely in-frame clones and lacks some. The data show under 55,000 clones, about nine tenths seen once. The sample was peripheral blood. The receptors derive from a human donor in a cohort sampled during active COVID-19. CDR3s include the opening cysteine and the closing phenylalanine or tryptophan. A D gene is named only where the DNA matches it firmly. Only some rows state a clone size, as once, few, many or a class for expanded clones.

TRBV6-5	-	-	TRBJ1-1	TGTGCCAGCAGGCTGCCCGGACAGCTGGACACTGAAGCTTTCTTT	CASRLPGQLDTEAFF
TRBV28	-	-	TRBJ1-1	TGTGCCAGCAGTTTAAGGGCGGGGAACACTGAAGCTTTCTTT	CASSLRAGNTEAFF
TRBV4-1	-	-	TRBJ2-1	TGCGCCAGCAGCCAAGCAGGGCGGAGACAGTTCTTC	CASSQAGRRQFF
TRBV28	-	-	TRBJ1-5	TGTGCCAGCAGTTTGTACGGGGATCAGCCCCAGCATTTT	CASSLYGDQPQHF
TRBV18	-	-	TRBJ2-2	TGTGCCAGCTCACCTATGGACACCTCGAACACCGGGGAGCTGTTTTTT	CASSPMDTSNTGELFF
TRBV2	-	once	TRBJ1-6	TGTGCCAGCAAGCCGAGCTCCTATAATTCACCCCTCCACTTT	CASKPSSYNSPLHF
TRBV5-1	TRBD1	once	TRBJ1-1	TGCGCCAGCAGGGAGACAGGGTCGGTCACTGAAGCTTTCTTT	CASRETGSVTEAFF
TRBV19	-	once	TRBJ1-1	TGTGCCAGCAGCCCGCGGGCGTTAGGGACTGAAGCTTTCTTT	CASSPRALGTEAFF
TRBV7-9	-	-	TRBJ1-2	TGTGCCAGCGGACAGTCTAACTATGGCTACACCTTC	CASGQSNYGYTF
TRBV15	TRBD1	-	TRBJ1-4	TGTGCCACCAGCAGAGGACCGGGACAGCCTGAAAAACTGTTTTTT	CATSRGPGQPEKLFF
TRBV7-2	-	-	TRBJ2-7	TGTGCCAGCAGCTTAGGAGGCGGGACTTCCTACGAGCAGTACTTC	CASSLGGGTSYEQYF
TRBV9	-	-	TRBJ1-2	TGTGCCAGCAGCGTAGACTCCCCGAGGGAGGGCTATGGCTACACCTTC	CASSVDSPREGYGYTF
TRBV7-2	TRBD1	-	TRBJ2-7	TGTGCCAGCACCTGGACAGGGTTCTCCTACGAGCAGTACTTC	CASTWTGFSYEQYF
TRBV30	TRBD1	-	TRBJ2-3	TGTGCCTGGAGTGGAGGTTTGGTGACAGGGCTTTCAGATACGCAGTATTTT	CAWSGGLVTGLSDTQYF
TRBV11-2	-	once	TRBJ1-1	TGTGCCAGCATGCTGCGTAGGAACACTGAAGCTTTCTTT	CASMLRRNTEAFF
TRBV6-6	TRBD1	-	TRBJ2-7	TGTGCCAGCAGCGGACAGGGTGGCGAGCAGTACTTC	CASSGQGGEQYF
TRBV19	TRBD1	-	TRBJ1-2	TGTGCCAGTAGCATAGGACAGGGGGCGCCTAACTATGGCTACACCTTC	CASSIGQGAPNYGYTF
TRBV4-1	TRBD1	-	TRBJ2-5	TGCGCCAGCAGCCAAGGACAGGGCGGCCAAGAGACCCAGTACTTC	CASSQGQGGQETQYF
TRBV2	-	-	TRBJ1-2	TGTGCGGGAAGGACAGCTAACTATGGCTACACCTTC	CAGRTANYGYTF
TRBV5-6	-	-	TRBJ1-2	TGTGCCAGCAGCATGTACAGGGAAAGGAACTATGGCTACACCTTC	CASSMYRERNYGYTF
TRBV7-9	TRBD1	-	TRBJ2-3	TGTGCCACCGGACAGGGATCCACAGATACGCAGTATTTT	CATGQGSTDTQYF
TRBV4-1	-	-	TRBJ2-2	TGCGCCAGCAGCCAAGATGCGCCCGGGGAGCTGTTTTTT	CASSQDAPGELFF
TRBV3-1/TRBV3-2	-	-	TRBJ2-7	TGTGCCAGCAGCCTACCAGGGTCGCGCGACGAGCAGTACTTC	CASSLPGSRDEQYF
TRBV6-4	TRBD2	few	TRBJ2-1	TGTGCCAGCATCAAGACTAGCGGGAGGGCCGGGAATGAGCAGTTCTTC	CASIKTSGRAGNEQFF
TRBV27	-	-	TRBJ1-2	TGTGCCAGCAGTTTACGGGGGGGCAATGGCTACACCTTC	CASSLRGGNGYTF
TRBV2	-	once	TRBJ2-7	TGTGCCAGCACAGGGGCAAAAGGCAACGAGCAGTACTTC	CASTGAKGNEQYF
TRBV19	TRBD1	-	TRBJ2-1	TGTGCCAGTAGTACGACAGGGGGGTACAATGAGCAGTTCTTC	CASSTTGGYNEQFF
TRBV5-1	TRBD2	-	TRBJ2-5	TGCGCCAGCAGCTGGGGACTAGCGGGGGGGAAAGAAGAGACCCAGTACTTC	CASSWGLAGGKEETQYF
TRBV7-9	TRBD2	-	TRBJ2-2	TGTGCCAGCAGCTTTACTAGCGGTCACGGGGAGCTGTTTTTT	CASSFTSGHGELFF
TRBV4-1	TRBD1	-	TRBJ1-5	TGCGCCAGCAGCCAAGACCCGGACAGGTTAAATCAGCCCCAGCATTTT	CASSQDPDRLNQPQHF
TRBV5-6	-	-	TRBJ2-7	TGTGCCAGCGCTCGAGGAGCGGGCTTATCCTACGAGCAGTACTTC	CASARGAGLSYEQYF
TRBV2	TRBD1	-	TRBJ2-7	TGTGCCAGCAGGTTCGGACAGGCGTATGAGCAGTACTTC	CASRFGQAYEQYF
TRBV19	-	-	TRBJ1-5	TGTGCCAGTAGTACCGGAGGGGCCGGCAATCAGCCCCAGCATTTT	CASSTGGAGNQPQHF
TRBV7-6	TRBD2	-	TRBJ2-1	TGTGCCAGCAGCTTCGAACAGGCGGGGGTGAGCAGTGAGCAGTTCTTC	CASSFEQAGVSSEQFF
TRBV28	TRBD2	-	TRBJ2-1	TGTGCCAGCAGTTCCTTAAATAGCGGGGGGGGGAACCCCCGAACCAATGAGCAGTTCTTC	CASSSLNSGGGNPRTNEQFF
TRBV3-1/TRBV3-2	-	-	TRBJ1-5	TGTGCCAGCAGCAGGGGATGGAATCAGCCCCAGCATTTT	CASSRGWNQPQHF
TRBV3-1/TRBV3-2	-	-	TRBJ2-5	TGTGCCAGCAGCCAAGTCAGTCAGACCCAGTACTTC	CASSQVSQTQYF
TRBV6-5	TRBD1	once	TRBJ2-7	TGTGCCAGCACCTTGGACAGGGGGACCTACGAGCAGTACTTC	CASTLDRGTYEQYF
TRBV28	TRBD1	-	TRBJ2-7	TGTGCCAGCAGTTTTCACGACAGGGGCTACGAGCAGTACTTC	CASSFHDRGYEQYF
TRBV5-1	-	-	TRBJ1-4	TGCGCCAGCAGCTCGACATCTACCAGGGAAAAACTGTTTTTT	CASSSTSTREKLFF
TRBV19	TRBD1	-	TRBJ2-3	TGTGCCAGTAGTTCTTTTTGGGGACAGGGGACAGATACGCAGTATTTT	CASSSFWGQGTDTQYF
TRBV4-1	TRBD1	-	TRBJ1-6	TGCGCCAGCAGCCAAGCAACAGGGGGCCTATCCTATAATTCACCCCTCCACTTT	CASSQATGGLSYNSPLHF
TRBV7-3	-	-	TRBJ2-1	TGTGCCAGCAGTTTCAGGGGAAACCACAATGAGCAGTTCTTC	CASSFRGNHNEQFF
TRBV27	-	-	TRBJ2-1	TGTGCCAGCAGTCCGCAGGGTTTTGGCGACAATGAGCAGTTCTTC	CASSPQGFGDNEQFF
TRBV19	-	-	TRBJ1-2	TGTGCCAGTAGTCCCCGACAGCCGTATGGCTACACCTTC	CASSPRQPYGYTF
TRBV9	-	once	TRBJ2-1	TGTGCCAGTGGCGGACTCGGCTTAAATGAGCAGTTCTTC	CASGGLGLNEQFF
TRBV10-3	-	-	TRBJ2-7	TGTGCCACAGTATCGGGACTCCATTACGAGCAGTACTTC	CATVSGLHYEQYF
TRBV27	TRBD1	few	TRBJ1-5	TGTGCCAGCAGTTCCGGGACAGGTAATCAGCCCCAGCATTTT	CASSSGTGNQPQHF
TRBV5-6	TRBD1	-	TRBJ2-2	TGTGCCAGCAGCCCACTGGGGCTGGTGGGGACAGGGCCAACCGGGGAGCTGTTTTTT	CASSPLGLVGTGPTGELFF
TRBV27	-	-	TRBJ2-3	TGTGCCAGCAGACACACAGATACGCAGTATTTT	CASRHTDTQYF
TRBV19	-	few	TRBJ1-1	TGTGCCAGTAGTTTAACAGGTTGGGGGAACACTGAAGCTTTCTTT	CASSLTGWGNTEAFF
TRBV3-1/TRBV3-2	TRBD2	-	TRBJ2-3	TGTGCCAGTCAATGGACTAGCGAAAAGACGCAGTATTTT	CASQWTSEKTQYF
TRBV4-1	TRBD1	-	TRBJ2-6	TGCGCCAGCAGCCAAGACCCCGGGACAGGGGGGGCTGGGGCCAACGTCCTGACTTTC	CASSQDPGTGGAGANVLTF
TRBV27	-	-	TRBJ2-7	TGTGCCAGCAGCCATGGACTCAATTACGAGCAGTACTTC	CASSHGLNYEQYF